This TCR beta chain appears in the sequencing data of a study of tumor-infiltrating lymphocytes in primary liver carcinoma. Notes on this clonotype: A read error may account for a junction end that differs from germline.

From about 19-30 mg of unsorted bulk tissue, DNA and RNA were co-extracted together. The CDR3 has 15 residues. CDR1 and CDR2 (germline): MGHRA, YSYEKL. TCR beta cDNA was made from approximately 500 ng total RNA with a constant-region primer. ARM-PCR, slightly modified, supplied the TCR beta libraries through three nested multiplex PCR rounds. Researchers ran the first two PCR rounds for roughly 10 cycles each with TRBV1-TRBV30 forward primers and a C-beta reverse primer. Using its own MiXCR run on the multiplex PCR reads, TCRdb lists one record per CDR3 protein. This table has about 84,000 distinct CDR3 sequences, around 70% appearing once.

The clonotype comes from a man in his forties with primary liver carcinoma and hepatitis B virus infection. The sequencing sample was made of liver tumor tissue from sampling region 1. Described subset: tumor region T1, superior pole. J is TRBJ1-1 and V is TRBV4-1, with 10 bases fitting TRBD1. CDR3 sequence reads: CASSPRGTGVPEASF. Here the CDR3 DNA reads TGCGCCAGCAGCCCTAGGGGGACAGGGGTCCCCGAAGCTTCCTTT.